This T cell receptor beta chain originates from a study of control samples from healthy donors and cancer patients. Sequenced by immunoSEQ multiplex PCR; TCRdb stores in-frame clones only, minus some. The table shows about 180,000 clones, with roughly 90% occurring only once. The germline V and J ends were trimmed by 4 bases and 0 bases, with 13 bases remaining between them. The CDR3 length is 16 residues. Germline V lookup: CDR1 SGHRS, CDR2 YFSETQ. The clonotype originates from a woman between 50 and 59 years old in good health. This rearrangement joins TRBV5-1 to TRBJ1-4, with D perhaps matching TRBD1 (6 bases). The sequenced material came from blood. The CDR3 DNA follows: TGCGCCAGCAGCAAGGGACATCATGCAACTAATGAAAAACTGTTTTTT. Encoded protein: CASSKGHHATNEKLFF.